A single T cell receptor beta chain is shown here with its context. Its specificity is not known. The sample comes from a study of blood T cells in healthy people across ages. Study summary: About one barcoded beta molecule per two T cells was the capture yield of template switching.

Study-level points and caveats: PBMCs that were unsorted prevented a conclusive naive versus antigen-experienced comparison.

This CDR3 comprises 15 residues. Trimming cost V 5 bases and J 3 bases, with 13 bases left between them. Germline CDR1 reads MNHEY; CDR2 reads SVGEGT. The donors, all healthy, were Caucasians living in Russia, aged roughly 6 to 100. A minimum of 7 million PBMCs was isolated per sample. Sample-barcoded 5' priming and a J-beta primer mix drove a second PCR of roughly 7 to 11 cycles. TCRdb reanalysed the 5' RACE reads using MiXCR and keeps one entry per CDR3 protein. The sample lists approximately 1,700,000 distinct CDR3 sequences; 39% were seen once. The chain carries TRBV6-2 or TRBV6-3 and TRBJ1-4, with D possibly TRBD1 on 5 matching bases. The origin of this receptor is a human donor in good health. The sequencing sample was made of blood. For the CDR3, the DNA is TGTGCCAGCAGTCGCCAATCGGGGGCTAATGAAAAACTGTTTTTT. Its translation: CASSRQSGANEKLFF.